One and the same sample provided the 2 T cell receptor beta chains below, sequenced in a study of Graves' ophthalmopathy and Graves' hyperthyroidism. The TCR beta CDR3 regions underwent amplification from RNA transcripts. First-round RT-PCR with HTBI primers preceded a second-round multiplex PCR. TCRdb passed the multiplex PCR reads through MiXCR, listing each CDR3 protein once. Altogether 200,000 to 250,000 distinct CDR3 sequences are present, 20% to 25% being singletons, with the ten largest covering roughly 44%. The sample comprised peripheral blood. These receptors all come from a woman aged 45-65 years with Graves' ophthalmopathy.

This clonotype showed up many times. The chain employs TRBV9 and TRBJ1-1, with D maybe TRBD1 (6 bases). Looked up from germline, CDR1 is SGDLS and CDR2 is YYNGEE. V was shortened by 4 bases and J by 1 base, with 14 bases between the two germline ends. CDR3 length equals 15 residues. CDR3 DNA: TGTGCCAGCAGCCGTGGGGGGCTCAAGAACACTGAAGCTTTCTTT. Translation gives CASSRGGLKNTEAFF.

This clonotype came up many times. The chain links TRBV12-3 or TRBV12-4 to TRBJ1-1, with a possible D match to TRBD1 (5 bases). This CDR3 comprises 14 residues. With 7 bases removed from V and 7 bases from J, the gap between germline ends came to 19 bases. Here the CDR3 reads CASTPRQGASEAFF. The CDR3 region has the DNA TGTGCCAGCACCCCTCGGCAGGGAGCCAGTGAAGCTTTCTTT.